The 28 T cell receptor beta chains reported below all come from one sample, sequenced in a study of identifying expanded T cells in peripheral blood. Profiled with immunoSEQ multiplex PCR; TCRdb holds only in-frame clones, not every one. The sample comprises 85,000 to 100,000 clones, more than 70% of which are singletons, and roughly 4.2% rests with the top ten. Input material: blood. Every receptor here comes from a person aged 18 to 75 in good health.

V usage is TRBV6-4 and J usage is TRBJ2-1; 7 nucleotides align to TRBD1. With 0 bases clipped from V and 8 bases from J, the junction kept 7 bases outside the gene matches. This CDR3 comprises 15 residues. Germline CDR1 MRHNA, CDR2 SNTAGT. This CDR3 is CASSDSSGGGDEQFF. The CDR3 region has the DNA TGTGCCAGCAGTGACTCCTCAGGGGGTGGGGATGAGCAGTTCTTC.

V is TRBV5-1 and J is TRBJ1-1; TRBD1 might be the D (5 bases). V was clipped by 0 bases and J by 0 bases, with 9 bases between them. Germline assignment: CDR1 SGHRS and CDR2 YFSETQ. This CDR3 has 15 residues. The CDR3 DNA reads TGCGCCAGCAGCTTGGGTGACAGAGTGAACACTGAAGCTTTCTTT. The encoded protein is CASSLGDRVNTEAFF.

V usage is TRBV4-3 and J usage is TRBJ2-3; no firm D call. There are 13 residues in the CDR3. The V and J ends lost 0 bases and 1 base respectively, with 2 bases between them. Germline CDR1 LGHNA, CDR2 YSLEER. CDR3 DNA: TGCGCCAGCAGCCAAGACGGCACAGATACGCAGTATTTT. It encodes CASSQDGTDTQYF.

The chain links TRBV7-5 to TRBJ2-3. TRBV7-5 is an annotated pseudogene. This CDR3 contains 13 residues. CDR3 protein: CVRSSVDTDTQYF. CDR3 nucleotides: TGTGTCAGAAGCTCTGTGGACACAGATACGCAGTATTTT.

The chain carries TRBV6-1 and TRBJ2-7; 7 bases match TRBD2. This CDR3 comprises 15 residues. V was clipped by 2 bases and J by 0 bases; unmatched bases: 4. Germline V gene sequence: CDR1 MNHNS, CDR2 SASEGT. CDR3 protein: CASSEFGGSSYEQYF. Here the CDR3 DNA reads TGTGCCAGCAGTGAATTCGGCGGGAGCTCCTACGAGCAGTACTTC.

The CDR3 loop is CASSLGPPGYYEQYF. CDR3 in DNA: TGCGCCAGCAGCTTGGGACCGCCCGGGTACTACGAGCAGTACTTC. The chain couples TRBV5-1 to TRBJ2-7; unclear D gene. Deletions cut 0 bases from V and 3 bases from J, with 13 bases between. The CDR3 totals 15 residues. Germline-derived CDR1 and CDR2 are SGHRS and YFSETQ.

The chain has TRBV9 and TRBJ1-4, with a tentative D call TRBD1 (5 bases). This CDR3 has 15 residues. Trimming stripped 0 bases from V and 8 bases from J, with 14 bases between. Germline V gene data show CDR1 as SGDLS and CDR2 as YYNGEE. CDR3 in DNA: TGTGCCAGCAGCGTAGTGGGGCTCGCCCTGGAAAAACTGTTTTTT. Encoded protein: CASSVVGLALEKLFF. Complete variable domain (other parts from reference TRBV9 and TRBJ1-4): DSGVTQTPKHLITATGQRVTLRCSPRSGDLSVYWYQQSLDQGLQFLIQYYNGEERAKGNILERFSAQQFPDLHSELNLSSLELGDSALYFCASSVVGLALEKLFFGSGTQLSVL.

This clone appeared a single time. V is TRBV30 and J is TRBJ1-6; D is perhaps TRBD1 (5 bases). The V end was cut by 4 bases, the J end by 2 bases, with 15 bases between. CDR1 is GTSNPN, CDR2 SVGIG, per germline (reference sequence). The CDR3 length is 16 residues. The CDR3 here is CAWISGTPTYNSPLHF. The CDR3, as DNA: TGTGCCTGGATTAGCGGGACTCCGACCTATAATTCACCCCTCCACTTT.

The chain joins TRBV19 to TRBJ1-1; D call uncertain. The CDR3 length is 13 residues. The germline V gene encodes CDR1 LNHDA and CDR2 SQIVND (reference sequence). V lost 8 bases and J lost 1, with 11 bases in between. The CDR3 region is CASSRTANTEAFF. The DNA for the CDR3 is TGTGCCAGTTCCCGGACGGCGAACACTGAAGCTTTCTTT.

The rearrangement joins TRBV4-2 to TRBJ1-6, with D perhaps matching TRBD1 (6 bases). V was trimmed by 2 bases and J by 9 bases, leaving 17 bases between them. This CDR3 has 16 amino acids. CDR1 LGHNA and CDR2 YNFKEQ come from the germline V gene. Here the CDR3 DNA reads TGTGCCAGCAGCCAAACTACAGGGACTGGTGGTTCACCCCTCCACTTT. Amino acids: CASSQTTGTGGSPLHF.

This clone was recorded once. This chain joins TRBV19 and TRBJ2-2; D gene unclear. The V end lost 0 bases, the J end lost 2 bases, and 4 bases lay between the germline ends. The germline gives CDR1 LNHDA, CDR2 SQIVND (reference sequence). This CDR3 has 14 residues. The CDR3 loop reads CASSIDSNTGELFF. As DNA, the CDR3 is TGTGCCAGTAGTATAGACTCAAACACCGGGGAGCTGTTTTTT. Based on the CDR3 plus reference TRBV19 and TRBJ2-2, the full variable domain is DGGITQSPKYLFRKEGQNVTLSCEQNLNHDAMYWYRQDPGQGLRLIYYSQIVNDFQKGDIAEGYSVSREKKESFPLTVTSAQKNPTAFYLCASSIDSNTGELFFGEGSRLTVL.

This clone was recorded a few times. This chain links TRBV18 with TRBJ2-7; no firm D call. The CDR3 is 14 residues long. The germline CDR1 and CDR2 sequences are KGHSH and LQKENI. V lost 3 bases and J lost 2, with 11 bases in between. This CDR3 is CASSPGLTTYEQYF. CDR3 nucleotide sequence: TGTGCCAGCTCACCCGGGCTCACAACCTACGAGCAGTACTTC.

CDR3 in amino acids: CASSQDIRGRTFNYGYTF. The CDR3 region has the DNA TGCGCCAGCAGCCAAGATATCAGGGGGCGGACATTTAACTATGGCTACACCTTC. V is TRBV4-3 and J is TRBJ1-2; 8 bases align to TRBD1. The J segment lost 1 base and the V segment lost 0 bases, leaving 10 bases of the junction unmatched. Germline V gene data show CDR1 as LGHNA and CDR2 as YSLEER. The CDR3 is 18 residues long.

The V call is TRBV2, the J call TRBJ2-1, with D maybe TRBD1 (5 bases). Trimming took off 6 bases at V and 4 bases at J, with 7 bases between the two ends. CDR3 length: 12 residues. CDR1 is SNHLY, CDR2 FYNNEI, per germline. The CDR3 loop reads CASSDSYNEQFF. The CDR3 coding sequence is TGTGCCAGCAGCGACAGTTACAATGAGCAGTTCTTC.

This chain uses TRBV2 with TRBJ2-1, with no clear D. The CDR3 runs to 15 residues. Germline lookup yields CDR1 SNHLY and CDR2 FYNNEI. Trimming removed 1 base from V and 0 bases from J, with 7 bases in between. CDR3 coding DNA: TGTGCCAGCAGTGAAGTACTCAGCTCCTACAATGAGCAGTTCTTC. The encoded protein is CASSEVLSSYNEQFF.

This chain joins TRBV7-3 and TRBJ2-5, with TRBD2 matching 7 bases. Trimming took 1 base from V and 5 from J; bases not matched to a gene: 10. From germline, CDR1 is SGHTA and CDR2 FQGTGA. This CDR3 is built from 16 residues. This CDR3 reads CASSLRGGLGTETQYF. In DNA, the CDR3 is TGTGCCAGCAGCTTAAGGGGTGGACTAGGGACGGAGACCCAGTACTTC.

V and J are TRBV6-4 and TRBJ2-7, with TRBD1 matching 12 bases. The CDR3 has 13 amino acids. The J segment lost 8 bases and the V segment lost 5 bases, leaving 4 bases of the junction unmatched. CDR1 is MRHNA, CDR2 SNTAGT, per germline. In DNA, the CDR3 is TGTGCCAGCAGTCAGGGACAGGGGGCCAAGCAGTACTTC. Protein product: CASSQGQGAKQYF.

This clone has a single count. This sequence joins TRBV30 and TRBJ2-1; a possible D gene is TRBD2 (5 bases). CDR3 length: 14 amino acids. Germline loops: CDR1 GTSNPN, CDR2 SVGIG (reference sequence). Trimming removed 4 bases from V and 0 bases from J, with 10 bases in between. The CDR3 DNA reads TGTGCCTGGACCGTCGGGGTCTCCTACAATGAGCAGTTCTTC. It encodes CAWTVGVSYNEQFF.

The rearrangement uses TRBV7-2 and TRBJ2-3; no clear D gene. Trimming took 3 bases from V and 6 from J, leaving 7 bases between them. Germline V lookup: CDR1 SGHTA, CDR2 FQGNSA. The CDR3 totals 12 residues. CDR3 amino acids: CASSFGADTQYF. CDR3 coding DNA: TGTGCCAGCAGCTTCGGAGCTGATACGCAGTATTTT.

V and J are TRBV19 and TRBJ1-1; D is ambiguous. Germline V CDR1 and CDR2: LNHDA, SQIVND (reference sequence). The CDR3 extends over 14 amino acids. V was trimmed by 6 bases and J by 4 bases, leaving 15 bases between them. The CDR3 bases are TGTGCCAGTAGCCCCTTCGCTGTGGGCACTGAAGCTTTCTTT. Protein sequence: CASSPFAVGTEAFF.

This chain uses TRBV27 with TRBJ1-6; D unclear. V was pared by 4 bases and J by 7 bases, with 14 bases between. The germline V gene has CDR1 MNHEY and CDR2 SMNVEV (reference sequence). CDR3 length: 15 amino acids. This CDR3 reads CASSSPVGLNSPLHF. Written as DNA, the CDR3 is TGTGCCAGCAGTTCCCCGGTAGGGCTGAATTCACCCCTCCACTTT.

The sample holds one count of this clone. V usage is TRBV10-3 and J usage is TRBJ2-5; no firm D call. CDR1 ENHRY and CDR2 SYGVKD come from the germline V gene. The CDR3 totals 15 residues. Trimming removed 3 bases at V and 5 bases at J, with 16 bases between. CDR3: CAISDPRLVWETQYF. In nucleotides, the CDR3 is TGTGCCATCAGTGACCCAAGACTTGTTTGGGAGACCCAGTACTTC.

The rearrangement joins TRBV18 to TRBJ2-4; tentative D call: TRBD2 (6 bases). The V gene's germline CDR1 is KGHSH and CDR2 LQKENI. This CDR3 is built from 13 residues. V lost 4 bases, J lost 6 bases, and 10 bases lay in between. The CDR3 spells CASSLGAGNIQYF. In DNA form, the CDR3 reads TGTGCCAGCTCACTCGGAGCGGGAAACATTCAGTACTTC.

This sequence joins TRBV11-1 and TRBJ2-7, with 8 bases that match TRBD1. Germline CDR1 reads SGHAT; CDR2 reads FQDESV (reference sequence). V gave up 2 bases and J gave up 0 bases; unmatched junction bases: 6. The CDR3 consists of 16 residues. The CDR3 DNA follows: TGTGCCAGCAGCTTACTCGGGACAGGCCACTCCTACGAGCAGTACTTC. Translated, it gives CASSLLGTGHSYEQYF.

The rearrangement uses TRBV30 and TRBJ1-1; D gene uncertain. The germline V and J ends were trimmed by 0 bases and 1 base, with 12 bases remaining between them. Germline V gives CDR1 GTSNPN, CDR2 SVGIG (reference sequence). The CDR3 spans 15 residues. The CDR3 DNA reads TGTGCCTGGAGTGTAAAAGCCTTCTGGAACACTGAAGCTTTCTTT. This encodes CAWSVKAFWNTEAFF.

The chain links TRBV4-2 to TRBJ1-1; 8 bases align to TRBD1. This CDR3 is 15 amino acids long. Looked up from germline, CDR1 is LGHNA and CDR2 is YNFKEQ. The V and J ends lost 6 bases and 0 bases, in that order; junction bases with no gene match: 6. The CDR3 nucleotides read TGTGCCAGCAGACATGGACAGGGCTTGAACACTGAAGCTTTCTTT. Its protein is CASRHGQGLNTEAFF.

In its sample, this clone was seen a few times. This sequence joins TRBV10-2 and TRBJ1-1; 9 bases line up with TRBD1. The CDR3 is made up of 13 amino acids. The J segment lost 5 bases and the V segment lost 6 bases, leaving 4 bases of the junction unmatched. CDR1 and CDR2 (germline): WSHSY, SAAADI. This chain's CDR3 is CASRDRGGTEAFF. The CDR3 nucleotides are TGCGCCAGCAGGGACAGGGGAGGTACTGAAGCTTTCTTT.

The CDR3 is CASSLRPTGPSGSDTQYF. The CDR3 coding sequence is TGCGCCAGCAGTTTACGTCCAACAGGTCCCAGTGGCTCAGATACGCAGTATTTT. The chain recombines TRBV5-1 with TRBJ2-3; maybe TRBD1 (5 bases). The V end was cut by 5 bases, the J end by 4 bases, with 26 bases between. Germline CDR1 reads SGHRS; CDR2 reads YFSETQ. The CDR3 is made up of 18 amino acids.